One sample yielded the 5 T cell receptor beta chains listed below, sequenced in a study of beta chain features in type 1 diabetes. The investigators reverse transcribed all of the isolated RNA, so they sequenced expressed TCRB transcripts. Method: immunoSEQ multiplex PCR; TCRdb's copy keeps in-frame clones and lacks some. The sample has 200,000 to 250,000 clones, around 26% seen once. Sequenced sample: central memory CD4+ T cells from blood. The receptor set was obtained from a man aged 25 to 45 in good health.

This clone occurred a few times. The genes are TRBV2 and TRBJ1-1; no reliable D call. Looked up from germline, CDR1 is SNHLY and CDR2 is FYNNEI. The V and J ends lost 7 bases and 0 bases respectively, with 12 bases between them. The CDR3 loop spans 14 amino acids. CDR3 region: CASTESTVNTEAFF. CDR3 nucleotide sequence: TGTGCCAGCACCGAAAGTACGGTGAACACTGAAGCTTTCTTT.

This clone has only a few counts. The chain links TRBV2 to TRBJ2-7, with 8 bases aligning to TRBD2. Per germline, CDR1 SNHLY and CDR2 FYNNEI. The CDR3 sequence is 14 residues long. J was trimmed by 5 bases and V by 4 bases; bases with no gene match: 7. The CDR3, as DNA: TGTGCCAGCAGTGGGGTAGCGGGGAGTAACGAGCAGTACTTC. Translated: CASSGVAGSNEQYF.

The J gene is TRBJ1-1, the V gene TRBV29-1; 9 bases are shared with TRBD1. Germline V gene data show CDR1 as SQVTM and CDR2 as ANQGSEA. V lost 3 bases, J lost 1 base, and 3 bases stayed unmatched. CDR3 length: 14 amino acids. The CDR3 nucleotides read TGCAGCGTTGAGGACAGGGGCCAGAACACTGAAGCTTTCTTT. Amino acids: CSVEDRGQNTEAFF.

This clone appeared a few times. The chain couples TRBV10-2 to TRBJ1-5, with no clear D. V dropped 7 bases and J dropped 0 bases, with 7 bases sitting between them. The CDR3 totals 13 residues. Germline assignment: CDR1 WSHSY and CDR2 SAAADI. CDR3 loop: CASMGVSNQPQHF. The CDR3 DNA reads as TGCGCCAGCATGGGTGTTAGCAATCAGCCCCAGCATTTT.

The chain combines TRBV11-2 with TRBJ2-3, with 7 bases fitting TRBD1. This CDR3 spans 14 amino acids. Per germline, CDR1 SGHAT and CDR2 FQNNGV. V shed 6 bases and J 6 bases; nucleotides not matched to a gene: 9. The CDR3 DNA follows: TGTGCCAGCAGTATCCGGGACAGTGGGGATACGCAGTATTTT. The encoded protein is CASSIRDSGDTQYF.